The clone carrying this TCR beta chain has ten or more counts. Its target is not known. There are 14 residues in the CDR3. Trimming stripped 8 bases from V and 2 bases from J, with 17 bases between. Germline CDR1 SGHRS, CDR2 YFSETQ. The data derive from a study of response to subunit inactivated influenza vaccine. Study findings and constraints: The study's authors posited that every seasonal influenza vaccination enlists few new T cells.

TCRdb reprocessed the RT-PCR reads with MiXCR, giving one entry per CDR3 protein. The data hold fewer than 800,000 distinct CDR3 sequences, with about 15% observed a single time. J is TRBJ2-7 and V is TRBV5-1; weak D call: TRBD1 (5 bases). The TCR comes from a man in his fifties or sixties who received an inactivated influenza vaccine. The specimen comprised PBMCs from blood, sampled approximately 13 days after vaccination. The CDR3: CARLLRTLTYEQYF. In nucleotides, the CDR3 is TGCGCCAGACTTCTTCGGACACTTACCTACGAGCAGTACTTC.